This TCR beta chain was documented in a study of T-cell reconstitution after alpha-beta-depleted transplantation in children. This clonotype was seen more than once but under ten times. Construction of the TCRbeta library involved unique molecular identifiers. Via MiXCR, TCRdb re-called the PCR reads, giving one row per CDR3 protein. The sample records about 370,000 distinct CDR3 sequences, 20% being singletons. The V and J ends lost 4 bases and 5 bases, in that order; junction bases with no gene match: 8. The CDR3 spans 15 residues. Germline CDR1 reads SGHRS; CDR2 reads YFSETQ. The sequence came from a human donor who donated a stem cell graft to a child with acute myeloid leukemia. This material consisted of PBMCs from the stem cell graft donor, taken from the stem cell graft. J is TRBJ2-7 and V is TRBV5-1; 11 bases map to TRBD2. For the CDR3, the DNA is TGCGCCAGCAGCCAGACTAGCGGGACAAGCAACGAGCAGTACTTC. Residues: CASSQTSGTSNEQYF.